These T cell receptor beta chains were read from a single sample in a study of T cells in tuberculosis. Clones were read by immunoSEQ multiplex PCR, and TCRdb kept only the in-frame ones, dropping some. Found here are tens of thousands of clones, 80% to 95% of them singletons; the top ten hold around 7.7%. The sample taken for sequencing was PBMCs. These receptors originate from a donor aged 10 to 29 with latent tuberculosis or without tuberculosis infection. Some clones in this sample may be carry-over from other donors' samples. The CDR3 runs from the conserved cysteine through the conserved F or W. The order of the fields is V gene, J gene, D gene, clone size, CDR3 protein, CDR3 DNA. D genes are given only for firm matches. Size is omitted from some rows. Given values are once, few, many or a class for expanded clones.

>TRBV12-5|TRBJ2-7|NA|NA
CASGLVRYSSYEQYF
TGTGCTAGTGGTTTGGTTAGGTACAGCTCCTACGAGCAGTACTTC
>TRBV4-1|TRBJ1-1|TRBD1|once
CASSPEGGGDTEAFF
TGCGCCAGCAGCCCCGAAGGGGGCGGGGACACTGAAGCTTTCTTT
>TRBV27|TRBJ2-2|TRBD2|NA
CASSLGSGSNTGELFF
TGTGCCAGCAGTTTGGGTAGCGGGTCCAACACCGGGGAGCTGTTTTTT
>TRBV7-9|TRBJ2-7|NA|NA
CASSLSGFEQYF
TGTGCCAGCAGCTTAAGCGGTTTTGAGCAGTACTTC
>TRBV5-1|TRBJ2-1|TRBD2|NA
CASSLGGGSSYNEQFF
TGCGCCAGCAGCTTGGGGGGAGGGAGCTCCTACAATGAGCAGTTCTTC
>TRBV4-2|TRBJ2-1|TRBD2|NA
CASSQERSSGSYNEQFF
TGTGCCAGCAGCCAAGAAAGATCTAGCGGCTCCTACAATGAGCAGTTCTTC
>TRBV11-2|TRBJ2-3|NA|NA
CASSLSGVSTDTQYF
TGTGCCAGCAGCCTTAGCGGTGTTAGCACAGATACGCAGTATTTT
>TRBV14|TRBJ2-1|TRBD2|once
CASSSGTSFYNEQFF
TGTGCCAGCAGCTCCGGGACTAGCTTCTACAATGAGCAGTTCTTC
>TRBV5-5|TRBJ1-1|NA|NA
CASSTRLGGNTEAFF
TGTGCCAGCAGCACACGGCTCGGGGGTAACACTGAAGCTTTCTTT
>TRBV5-1|TRBJ1-1|NA|NA
CASSLAGGSTEAFF
TGCGCCAGCAGCTTGGCCGGGGGTTCCACTGAAGCTTTCTTT
>TRBV7-9|TRBJ1-2|NA|NA
CASSLAKVNRAIRGGYTF
TGTGCCAGCAGCTTAGCGAAGGTCAACAGGGCTATCCGGGGTGGCTACACCTTC
>TRBV10-3|TRBJ2-5|TRBD2|NA
CAISELASGRLKETQYF
TGTGCCATCAGTGAGTTAGCTAGCGGGAGGTTAAAAGAGACCCAGTACTTC
>TRBV7-9|TRBJ1-5|TRBD1|NA
CASSRDSYQPQHF
TGTGCCAGCAGCAGGGACAGTTATCAGCCCCAGCATTTT
>TRBV25-1|TRBJ2-5|NA|NA
CASSGSQETQYF
TGTGCCAGCAGTGGGAGCCAAGAGACCCAGTACTTC
>TRBV7-2|TRBJ1-6|TRBD1|once
CASSSPGQLSRNSPLHF
TGTGCCAGCAGCTCTCCGGGACAGCTTAGCAGGAATTCACCCCTCCACTTT
>TRBV9|TRBJ2-5|NA|NA
CASSVGTGRETQYF
TGTGCCAGCAGCGTAGGAACGGGGAGAGAGACCCAGTACTTC
>TRBV2|TRBJ1-2|NA|once
CASSLGQNGYTF
TGTGCCAGCAGCCTCGGACAGAATGGCTACACCTTC
>TRBV21-1|TRBJ2-1|NA|once
CASLIQGRYEQFF
TGTGCCAGCCTTATACAGGGAAGGTATGAGCAGTTCTTC
>TRBV29-1|TRBJ1-1|NA|once
CSVKGGTANTEAFF
TGCAGCGTGAAAGGAGGGACGGCGAACACTGAAGCTTTCTTT
>TRBV4-2|TRBJ2-7|TRBD2|NA
CASSQGSLAAVYEQYF
TGTGCCAGCAGCCAAGGGTCACTAGCGGCTGTCTACGAGCAGTACTTC
>TRBV13|TRBJ1-1|TRBD1|NA
CASSISGQGNTEAFF
TGTGCCAGCAGCATTTCGGGACAGGGGAACACTGAAGCTTTCTTT
>TRBV4-1|TRBJ1-2|NA|NA
CASSPHGVGYGYTF
TGCGCCAGCAGCCCCCACGGGGTGGGCTATGGCTACACCTTC